This TCR beta chain originates from a study of blood T cell repertoires in COVID-19. Study at large: Some COVID-19 samples were acute and others convalescent; all came from the United States, Italy and Spain.

Original handling: Reference gene primer amplification yielded estimated nucleated cell counts. Data came from immunoSEQ multiplex PCR; TCRdb stores just in-frame clones and leaves some out. V and J calls and clone size come straight from that table; D and trimming were deduced from the DNA. This sample has 90,000 to 120,000 clones, with about 90% found just once. Unmatched junction bases numbered 8, after V lost 5 bases and J lost 8 bases. From germline, CDR1 is GTSNPN and CDR2 SVGIG (reference sequence). This CDR3 has 12 residues. This TCR was sampled from a woman in her thirties with acute or convalescent COVID-19. This chain links TRBV30 with TRBJ1-2; 7 nucleotides line up with TRBD1. Material for sequencing was peripheral blood. The CDR3 region has the DNA TGTGCCTGGTACAGGGGCCCCACCGGCTACACCTTC. Encoded protein: CAWYRGPTGYTF.